One sample yielded the 12 T cell receptor beta chains listed below, sequenced in a study of blood T cell repertoires in COVID-19. Method: immunoSEQ multiplex PCR; TCRdb's copy keeps in-frame clones and lacks some. The table has roughly 340,000 clones, around nine tenths seen once; the top ten hold about 6.7%. Material for sequencing was peripheral blood. The origin of the receptors is a woman in her 70s with COVID-19, enrolled during active disease.

The chain couples TRBV7-2 to TRBJ1-2; TRBD1 aligns across 9 bases. The V segment lost 5 bases and the J segment 8 bases; nucleotides outside the gene matches: 9. This CDR3 has 14 amino acids. Looked up from germline, CDR1 is SGHTA and CDR2 is FQGNSA. In nucleotides, the CDR3 is TGTGCCAGCAGCCCGGGACAGGGAAGGTCGGGCTACACCTTC. Its protein product is CASSPGQGRSGYTF. Full variable domain (outside the CDR3, taken from reference TRBV7-2 and TRBJ1-2): GAGVSQSPSNKVTEKGKDVELRCDPISGHTALYWYRQSLGQGLEFLIYFQGNSAPDKSGLPSDRFSAERTGGSVSTLTIQRTQQEDSAVYLCASSPGQGRSGYTFGSGTRLTVV.

The V and J genes are TRBV27 and TRBJ2-5; D is unresolved. This CDR3 contains 13 residues. Trimming removed 0 bases from V and 2 bases from J, with 4 bases in between. Germline assignment: CDR1 MNHEY and CDR2 SMNVEV (reference sequence). CDR3 DNA sequence: TGTGCCAGCAGTTTATCCAATCAAGAGACCCAGTACTTC. Its translation: CASSLSNQETQYF.

The chain recombines TRBV21-1 with TRBJ2-5; the D segment call TRBD2 is taken from the table without a DNA check. TRBV21-1 corresponds to a pseudogene. This CDR3 region has 16 residues. For the CDR3, the DNA is TGTGCCAGCAGCAAAGAGGGATGGACGGGGAAAGAGACCCAGTACTTC. Its translation: CASSKEGWTGKETQYF.

The V call is TRBV28, the J call TRBJ1-1; the D is unclear. Germline V CDR1 and CDR2: MDHEN, SYDVKM. The germline V and J ends were trimmed by 8 bases and 1 base, with 11 bases remaining between them. The CDR3 runs to 13 residues. The CDR3 protein is CASALGENTEAFF. CDR3 nucleotides: TGTGCCAGCGCCCTAGGAGAGAACACTGAAGCTTTCTTT.

The chain has TRBV18 and TRBJ2-5; TRBD2 matches 9 bases. The germline V gene encodes CDR1 KGHSH and CDR2 LQKENI. The CDR3 is 16 amino acids. Trimming removed 2 bases from V and 2 bases from J; junction bases left unmatched: 6. The CDR3 nucleotides read TGTGCCAGCTCACCAATAACTAGCGGGTTTCAAGAGACCCAGTACTTC. It is translated as CASSPITSGFQETQYF.

This clone appeared once. The V and J genes are TRBV6-4 and TRBJ2-7, with D possibly being TRBD2 (5 bases). V was shortened by 7 bases and J by 9 bases, with 16 bases between the two germline ends. CDR1 and CDR2 (germline): MRHNA, SNTAGT. This CDR3 has 12 amino acids. CDR3 in DNA: TGTGCCAGCACCCTGGAGGTGCCTGGGCAGTACTTC. Its protein is CASTLEVPGQYF.

The chain combines TRBV14 with TRBJ1-2; D possibly corresponds to TRBD1 (6 bases). This CDR3 comprises 13 residues. Trimming took 2 bases from V and 6 from J, leaving 10 bases between them. CDR1 and CDR2 from the germline V gene are SGHDN and FVKESK. In nucleotides, the CDR3 is TGTGCCAGCAGCCAAACAGGGTTTAATGGCTACACCTTC. This sequence encodes CASSQTGFNGYTF.

This clone was observed a single time. The genes are TRBV13 and TRBJ2-4, with D tentatively TRBD2 (5 bases). In germline, CDR1 is PRHDT, CDR2 FYEKMQ (reference sequence). Trimming shortened V by 0 bases and J by 5 bases, and 11 bases separated the two germline ends. CDR3 length equals 15 residues. The CDR3 protein is CASSLGWRTQNIQYF. The CDR3, as DNA: TGTGCCAGCAGCTTAGGGTGGAGGACCCAAAACATTCAGTACTTC.

The chain has TRBV12-5 and TRBJ2-6, with D possibly TRBD1 on 6 matching bases. With 2 bases removed from V and 0 bases from J, the gap between germline ends came to 14 bases. Germline CDR1 LGHNT, CDR2 FRNRAP. There are 18 residues in the CDR3. CDR3 sequence reads: CASGLHTGLDSGANVLTF. Written as DNA, the CDR3 is TGTGCTAGTGGTTTGCACACAGGGTTGGACTCTGGGGCCAACGTCCTGACTTTC.

The V call is TRBV9, the J call TRBJ2-2; D might be TRBD1 (7 bases). CDR1 is SGDLS and CDR2 is YYNGEE in the germline V gene. V was shortened by 0 bases and J by 7 bases, with 16 bases between the two germline ends. The CDR3 length is 16 residues. The CDR3: CASSVVPTGRDGELFF. In DNA form, the CDR3 reads TGTGCCAGCAGCGTAGTGCCGACAGGGCGGGACGGGGAGCTGTTTTTT.

The V call is TRBV11-2, the J call TRBJ2-1, with 13 nucleotides matching TRBD2. CDR3 size: 16 residues. Trimming cost V 5 bases and J 6 bases; bases outside gene matches: 7. Germline V CDR1 and CDR2: SGHAT, FQNNGV. CDR3 DNA sequence: TGTGCCAGCAGCCCCAACACTAGCGGGGGGGGCAATGAGCAGTTCTTC. Protein product: CASSPNTSGGGNEQFF.

V is TRBV10-2 and J is TRBJ2-3; no clear D gene. The germline V gene encodes CDR1 WSHSY and CDR2 SAAADI. Trimming shortened V by 2 bases and J by 2 bases, and 11 bases separated the two germline ends. The CDR3 contains 15 residues. The CDR3 bases are TGCGCCAGCAGTGAGATAACAGCTTACACAGATACGCAGTATTTT. Translating gives CASSEITAYTDTQYF.